This T cell receptor (beta chain) derives from a study of siplizumab effects on memory and regulatory T cells (dated by TCRdb to between 2019 and 2020). Broadly, across the study: The study looked at the effect of siplizumab, an anti-CD2 antibody, on alloreactive T-cell subsets in allogeneic mixed lymphocyte reactions made from human PBMCs.

Sorted unstimulated T cells and proliferating T cells recovered from mixed lymphocyte reactions underwent TCRbeta CDR3 sequencing. Fresh whole blood from ten HLA-typed healthy donors was used as the source from which PBMCs were isolated. To map where alloreactive clones came from, unstimulated CD4+ regulatory T cells were FACS-sorted. Based on the germline V gene, the CDR1 and CDR2 sequences are LGHNA and YNFKEQ. Inclusive of the bounding cysteine and phenylalanine, the CDR3 is 16 residues long. This entry keeps only the CDR3 DNA: 48 bases, framed from base 1. V was cut back by 5 bases and J by 1 base, leaving a gap of 14 bases between them. With respect to this clone: The specificity of this receptor is unknown. No base qualities exist here, and no much larger clone lies one base off it.

Points the paper makes about the study in general: The cumulative frequency of alloreactive sequences traceable to unstimulated CD4+ memory T cells was significantly reduced by siplizumab. Whether proliferating Tregs from siplizumab cultures actually had suppressive function was not functionally confirmed. Compared with memory T cells, unstimulated naive T cells appeared more diverse, and naive cells seemed to make a substantial contribution to the alloresponse. Roughly 75-95% of proliferating CD4+ or CD8+ clones could not be assigned a naive or memory phenotype. Among mappable alloreactive CD4+ clones, an average Treg-derived fraction of roughly 71% was observed with siplizumab, compared with approximately 25% in control reactions. Because sequences at frequencies below about 10^-5 were poorly captured, only a minor fraction of alloreactive clones could be mapped back to unstimulated subsets.

The protocol used for the library was the immunoSEQ multiplex PCR assay. Each sample had roughly 100,000 TCR templates assayed by the deep sequencing platform. Genomic DNA extracted from sorted T cells was the material used for TCRbeta CDR3 sequencing. The authors' analysis ran thus. The R programming language was used for clonal analysis of TCRbeta CDR3 data. Comparing unstimulated samples against CFSE-low samples taken after the reaction was how alloreactive CD4+ and CD8+ clones were defined. Regulatory or non-regulatory origin of alloreactive CD4+ clones was assigned by matching sequences to the sorted unstimulated Treg and non-Treg repertoires. TCRdb provides this immuneACCESS table in a form limited to in-frame rearrangements. Some clones are lacking; in checked studies, under half of them reflect an unresolved V gene, and why the rest are absent is not known. V and J calls and clone size are given by that table; D and trimming were obtained from the DNA. Counted in this sample were about 110,000 clones; 90% to 95% of them appeared once. The ten largest clones represent around 0.73% of the sample.

This clonotype originated in a human donor in good health. The receptor chain draws on TRBV4-2 and TRBJ2-2, and TRBD2 may be the D gene, going by 5 matching bases. Specimen: Tregs sorted from blood. DNA sequence: TGTGCCAGCAGCAAGGGCGACGGGATGAACACCGGGGAGCTGTTTTTT. This gives the protein CASSKGDGMNTGELFF.